The rows below give T cell receptor beta chains drawn from one sample of a study of blood T cell repertoires in COVID-19. Assay: immunoSEQ multiplex PCR; the TCRdb copy retains only in-frame clones and omits some. The profile shows 40,000 or so clones, about 85% of them singletons. The specimen sequenced was peripheral blood. All receptors derive from an older woman in a cohort sampled during active COVID-19. Each CDR3 is given with its conserved first and last residue. For some rows the clone size is stated as once, few or many, or as a class when expanded; others skip it.

v_gene	len	abundance	CDR3aa
TRBV7-2	15	.	CASSSYSGAGGELFF
TRBV19	14	.	CASSSGPAKNIQYF
TRBV6-2/TRBV6-3	15	once	CASSSSGRAPREQYF
TRBV4-3	14	.	CASSQEGRKDEQFF
TRBV5-1	14	.	CASSLSVPTAEAFF
TRBV24-1	17	.	CATTGRATGGPGNEQFF
TRBV14	14	.	CASSQQGSYNEQFF
TRBV3-1/TRBV3-2	13	.	CASSQARRTEAFF
TRBV6-5	15	.	CASRKRGLNTGELFF
TRBV18	14	few	CASSQESSGNTIYF
TRBV19	17	.	CASSQLAGGPAYNEQFF
TRBV5-4	13	.	CASSFGQNTEAFF
TRBV5-4	14	.	CASSLAGGRDTQYF
TRBV19	13	once	CASSKGGTGELFF
TRBV7-2	15	.	CASSSGTGVFNEQFF
TRBV3-1/TRBV3-2	13	.	CASSQDDRAEAFF
TRBV6-5	13	.	CASSTRWETEAFF
TRBV5-4	15	.	CASSLAGRGRDTQYF
TRBV18	13	.	CASSPSVNTEAFF
TRBV30	17	.	CALTSGLAGGPTGELFF
TRBV18	13	.	CASSQTGITEAFF
TRBV29-1	14	few	CSVVRGGNTGELFF
TRBV7-2	14	.	CASSNRGSQETQYF
TRBV7-9	16	.	CASSTHRGSRSTEAFF
TRBV21-1	17	.	CASSTHAVDRKQETQYF
TRBV6-5	13	.	CASSYSQGLEQYF
TRBV19	15	.	CASKASGSLYNEQFF
TRBV28	13	.	CASSLQGNYGYTF
TRBV7-2	14	.	CASSLAVRQETQYF
TRBV9	14	.	CASSSRLQRDIQYF
TRBV28	14	.	CASILQGSTDTQYF
TRBV9	16	.	CASSAPGTSGSDEQFF